Listed here are 7 T cell receptor beta chains from one sample, sequenced in a study of patients and donors after allogeneic stem cell transplantation. In TCRdb, the RT-PCR reads were re-called with MiXCR into one record per CDR3 protein. The data show approximately 200,000 distinct CDR3 sequences, with 40% to 45% seen just once and 33% held by the top ten. Material for sequencing was blood, either unsorted or a sorted T cell fraction (not recorded which). These receptor sequences come from a human donor who was either an allogeneic HSCT recipient or a stem cell or donor lymphocyte infusion donor (not recorded which). It is not recorded whose cells these are; they may come from a transplant donor.

The rearrangement uses TRBV4-3 and TRBJ1-2; D is uncertain. Between the trimmed V and J ends, which lost 0 bases and 4 bases, there was a span of 12 bases. The CDR3 sequence is 15 residues long. From germline, CDR1 is LGHNA and CDR2 YSLEER. This CDR3 reads CASSQDGGNSYGYTF. The CDR3 nucleotides are TGCGCCAGCAGCCAAGACGGCGGGAATTCCTATGGCTACACCTTC.

The V gene is TRBV29-1, the J gene TRBJ1-6; 9 bases are shared with TRBD1. Germline-derived CDR1 and CDR2 are SQVTM and ANQGSEA. The length of the CDR3 is 14 residues. J gave up 10 bases and V 4 bases, and 8 bases lay outside the gene matches. The CDR3 nucleotides are TGCAGCGTTGCTCTGACAGGGGGAGGCTCACCCCTCCACTTT. This encodes CSVALTGGGSPLHF.

This clonotype was found many times. The rearrangement joins TRBV12-3 or TRBV12-4 to TRBJ1-1, with 10 bases that match TRBD1. The CDR3 runs 15 residues. The junction had 3 bases not matched to a gene; V was cut back by 5 bases and J by 0 bases. The chain's CDR3 is CASSPGQGMNTEAFF. Here the CDR3 DNA reads TGTGCCAGCAGTCCGGGACAGGGGATGAACACTGAAGCTTTCTTT.

The rearrangement uses TRBV30 and TRBJ2-3; maybe TRBD2 (6 bases). This CDR3 has 14 amino acids. The germline V gene has CDR1 GTSNPN and CDR2 SVGIG (reference sequence). Trimming removed 3 bases from V and 4 bases from J, with 14 bases in between. As DNA, the CDR3 is TGTGCCTGGAGAACCCTCGGGGGTGCAGATACGCAGTATTTT. Translation: CAWRTLGGADTQYF.

This clonotype was found a few times. The rearrangement links TRBV25-1 to TRBJ2-1; D unresolved. CDR1 and CDR2 (germline): MGHDK, SYGVNS. The CDR3 loop spans 13 amino acids. V dropped 7 bases and J dropped 4 bases, with 11 bases sitting between them. The CDR3 bases are TGTGCCAGCACCTCCATGGTTTACAATGAGCAGTTCTTC. It codes for CASTSMVYNEQFF.

The chain employs TRBV9 and TRBJ2-7; 13 nucleotides line up with TRBD2. With 3 bases clipped from V and 2 bases from J, the junction kept 8 bases outside the gene matches. The CDR3 spans 17 residues. The germline gives CDR1 SGDLS, CDR2 YYNGEE. The CDR3 is CASSGLAGGAKTYEQYF. The CDR3 coding sequence is TGTGCCAGCAGCGGACTAGCGGGAGGCGCCAAAACCTACGAGCAGTACTTC.

The chain couples TRBV7-8 to TRBJ2-4, with TRBD1 identical over 8 bases. Trimming cost V 0 bases and J 0 bases; bases outside gene matches: 4. CDR3 length: 17 amino acids. Germline V gene lookup returns CDR1 SGHVS and CDR2 FQNEAQ. The CDR3 region has the DNA TGTGCCAGCAGCTTAGCTCAGGGGGCGAGAGCCAAAAACATTCAGTACTTC. This gives the protein CASSLAQGARAKNIQYF.